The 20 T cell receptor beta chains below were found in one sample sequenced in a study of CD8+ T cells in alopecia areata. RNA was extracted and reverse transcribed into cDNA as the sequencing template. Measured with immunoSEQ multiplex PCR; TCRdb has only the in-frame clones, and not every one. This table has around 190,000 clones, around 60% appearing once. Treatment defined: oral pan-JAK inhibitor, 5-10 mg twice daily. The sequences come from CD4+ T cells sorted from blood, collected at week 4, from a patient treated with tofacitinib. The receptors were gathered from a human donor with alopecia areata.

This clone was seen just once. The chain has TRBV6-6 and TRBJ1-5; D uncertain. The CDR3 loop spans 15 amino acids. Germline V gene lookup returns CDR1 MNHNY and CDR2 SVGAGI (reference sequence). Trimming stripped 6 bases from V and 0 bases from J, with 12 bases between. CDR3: CASSDGQNSNQPQHF. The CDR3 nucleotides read TGTGCCAGCAGCGATGGGCAGAATAGCAATCAGCCCCAGCATTTT.

CDR3 sequence (DNA): TGTGCCAGTAGTTCCCCAGATCGGACCCAGCATTTT. Protein product: CASSSPDRTQHF. The chain couples TRBV19 to TRBJ1-5; no definite D call. Germline loops: CDR1 LNHDA, CDR2 SQIVND (reference sequence). This CDR3 is built from 12 residues. V lost 5 bases to trimming and J lost 11 bases, with 13 bases between them.

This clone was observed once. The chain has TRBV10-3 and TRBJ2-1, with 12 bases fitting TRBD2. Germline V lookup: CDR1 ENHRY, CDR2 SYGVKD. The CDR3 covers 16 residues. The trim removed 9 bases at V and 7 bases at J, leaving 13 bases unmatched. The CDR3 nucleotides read TGTGCCATGGACGGGACTAGCGGGTCGCCATGGAATGAGCAGTTCTTC. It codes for CAMDGTSGSPWNEQFF.

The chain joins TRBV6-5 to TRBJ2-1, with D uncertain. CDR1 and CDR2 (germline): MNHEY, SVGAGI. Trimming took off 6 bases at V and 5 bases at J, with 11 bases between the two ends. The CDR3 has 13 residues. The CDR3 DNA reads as TGTGCCAGCAGACCGCCAATTGACAATGAGCAGTTCTTC. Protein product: CASRPPIDNEQFF.

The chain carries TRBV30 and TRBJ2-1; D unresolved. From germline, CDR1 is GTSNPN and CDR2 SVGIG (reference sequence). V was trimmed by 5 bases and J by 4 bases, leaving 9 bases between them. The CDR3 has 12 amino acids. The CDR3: CAWGKSYNEQFF. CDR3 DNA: TGTGCCTGGGGCAAGTCTTACAATGAGCAGTTCTTC.

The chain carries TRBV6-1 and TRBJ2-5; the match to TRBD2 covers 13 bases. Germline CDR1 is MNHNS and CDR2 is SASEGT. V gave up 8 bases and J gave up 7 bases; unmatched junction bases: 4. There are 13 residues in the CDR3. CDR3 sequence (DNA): TGTGCCAGCCTACTAGCGGGAGGGGGGACCCAGTACTTC. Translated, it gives CASLLAGGGTQYF.

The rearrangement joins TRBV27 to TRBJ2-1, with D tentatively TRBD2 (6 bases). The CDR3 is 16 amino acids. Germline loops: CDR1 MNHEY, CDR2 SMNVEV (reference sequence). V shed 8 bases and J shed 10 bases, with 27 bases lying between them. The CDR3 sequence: CASAAPGLTSLGEQFF. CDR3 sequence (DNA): TGTGCCAGCGCTGCTCCGGGACTCACATCTCTCGGGGAGCAGTTCTTC.

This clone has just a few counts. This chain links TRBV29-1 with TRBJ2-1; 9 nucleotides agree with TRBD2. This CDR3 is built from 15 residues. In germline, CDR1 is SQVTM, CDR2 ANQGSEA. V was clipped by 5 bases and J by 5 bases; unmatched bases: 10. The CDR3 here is CSVITKRLADNEQFF. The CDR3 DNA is TGCAGCGTTATTACCAAGAGACTAGCGGACAATGAGCAGTTCTTC.

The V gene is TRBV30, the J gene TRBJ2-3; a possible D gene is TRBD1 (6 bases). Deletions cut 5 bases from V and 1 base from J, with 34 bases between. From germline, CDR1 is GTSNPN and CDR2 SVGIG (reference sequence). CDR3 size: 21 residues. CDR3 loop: CAWRPDEIGGVRRNCTDTQYF. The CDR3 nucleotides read TGTGCCTGGCGCCCAGACGAAATAGGGGGTGTAAGAAGGAACTGCACAGATACGCAGTATTTT.

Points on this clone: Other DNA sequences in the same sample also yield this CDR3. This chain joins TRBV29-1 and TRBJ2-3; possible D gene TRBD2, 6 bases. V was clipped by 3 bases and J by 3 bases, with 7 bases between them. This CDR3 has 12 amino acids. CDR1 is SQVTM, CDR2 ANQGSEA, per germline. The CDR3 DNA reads TGCAGCGTTGACGGGAGTACAGATACGCAGTATTTT. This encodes CSVDGSTDTQYF.

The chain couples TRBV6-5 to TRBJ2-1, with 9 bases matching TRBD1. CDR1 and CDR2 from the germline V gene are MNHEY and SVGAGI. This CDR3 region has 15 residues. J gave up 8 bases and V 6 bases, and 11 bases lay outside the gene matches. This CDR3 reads CASRTGQGSGDEQFF. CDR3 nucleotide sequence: TGTGCCAGCAGAACTGGACAGGGGAGCGGAGATGAGCAGTTCTTC.

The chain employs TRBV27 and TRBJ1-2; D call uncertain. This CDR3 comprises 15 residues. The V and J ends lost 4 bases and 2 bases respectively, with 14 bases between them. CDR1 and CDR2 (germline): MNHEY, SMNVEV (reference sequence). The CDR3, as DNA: TGTGCCAGCAGTTCCTTACAGATCATCAACTATGGCTACACCTTC. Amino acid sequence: CASSSLQIINYGYTF.

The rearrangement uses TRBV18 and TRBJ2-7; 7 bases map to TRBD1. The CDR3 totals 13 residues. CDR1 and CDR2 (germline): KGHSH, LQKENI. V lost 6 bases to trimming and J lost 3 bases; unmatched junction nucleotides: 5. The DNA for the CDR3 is TGTGCCAGCTCCCCCGGGACAGACTACGAGCAGTACTTC. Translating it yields CASSPGTDYEQYF.

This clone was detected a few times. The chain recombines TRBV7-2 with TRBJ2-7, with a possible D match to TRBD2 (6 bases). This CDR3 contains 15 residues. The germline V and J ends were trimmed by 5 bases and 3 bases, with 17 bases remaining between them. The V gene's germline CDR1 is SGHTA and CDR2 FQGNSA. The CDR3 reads CASSPRGSGNYEQYF. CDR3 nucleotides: TGTGCCAGCAGCCCCCGTGGTAGCGGCAACTACGAGCAGTACTTC.

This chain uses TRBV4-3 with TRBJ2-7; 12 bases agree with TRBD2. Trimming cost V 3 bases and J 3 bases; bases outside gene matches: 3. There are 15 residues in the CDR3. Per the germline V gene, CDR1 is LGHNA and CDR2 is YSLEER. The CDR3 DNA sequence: TGCGCCAGCAGCCAGCTACTAGCGGGAGGCTACGAGCAGTACTTC. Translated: CASSQLLAGGYEQYF.

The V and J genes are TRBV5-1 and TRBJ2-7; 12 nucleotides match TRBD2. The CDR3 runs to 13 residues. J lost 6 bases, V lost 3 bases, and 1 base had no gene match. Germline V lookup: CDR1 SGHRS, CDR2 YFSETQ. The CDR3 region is CASSSGLAGEQYF. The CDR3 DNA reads TGCGCCAGCAGCTCGGGACTAGCGGGCGAGCAGTACTTC.

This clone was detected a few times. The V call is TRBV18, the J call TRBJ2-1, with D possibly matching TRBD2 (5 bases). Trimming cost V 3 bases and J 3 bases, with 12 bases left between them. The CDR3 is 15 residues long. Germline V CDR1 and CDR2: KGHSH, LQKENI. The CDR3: CASSPIGLDYNEQFF. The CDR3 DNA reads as TGTGCCAGCTCACCCATTGGACTCGACTACAATGAGCAGTTCTTC.

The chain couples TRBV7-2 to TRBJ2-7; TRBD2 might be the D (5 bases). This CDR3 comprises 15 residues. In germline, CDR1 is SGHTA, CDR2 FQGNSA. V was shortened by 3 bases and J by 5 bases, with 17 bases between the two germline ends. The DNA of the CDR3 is TGTGCCAGCAGCTTTAGGGTCTCAGCGGTCGACGAGCAGTACTTC. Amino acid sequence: CASSFRVSAVDEQYF.

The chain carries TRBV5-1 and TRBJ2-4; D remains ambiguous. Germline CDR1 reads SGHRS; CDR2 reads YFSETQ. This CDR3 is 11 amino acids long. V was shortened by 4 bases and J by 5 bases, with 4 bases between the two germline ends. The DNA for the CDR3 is TGCGCCAGCAGCGCCGAAAACATTCAGTACTTC. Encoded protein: CASSAENIQYF.

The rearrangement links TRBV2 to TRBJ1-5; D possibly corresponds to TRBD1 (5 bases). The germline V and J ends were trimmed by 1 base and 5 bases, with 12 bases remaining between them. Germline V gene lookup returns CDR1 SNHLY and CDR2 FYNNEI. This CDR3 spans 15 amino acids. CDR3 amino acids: CASSEGRGTYQPQHF. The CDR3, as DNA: TGTGCCAGCAGTGAAGGACGGGGGACTTATCAGCCCCAGCATTTT.